This TCR beta chain was obtained from a study of circulating and synovial CD4+ cells in juvenile arthritis. Sequenced samples came from active juvenile idiopathic arthritis patients. A remark on this clone: What it binds is not known.

There are 12 residues in the CDR3. Germline-derived CDR1 and CDR2 are MNHNS and SASEGT. Trimming cost V 6 bases and J 5 bases, with 11 bases left between them. Only in-frame clones appear in the TCRdb table, and some are missing; sequencing was by immunoSEQ multiplex PCR. The table has more than 2,500 clones, more than 65% seen once. Points from the study as a whole: T cell genome counts differed by at least an order of magnitude between CPL and CD4 samples. Diversity here was lower than in bulk blood CD4 cells. Shared-clonotype fractions with synovium likely underestimate full repertoire overlap.

Sequences were obtained from CD4+ T cells from synovial fluid. This chain connects TRBV6-1 to TRBJ2-7; D is perhaps TRBD1 (6 bases). The origin of this receptor is a human donor with juvenile idiopathic arthritis. The CDR3 here is CASSGQRHEQYF. The DNA for the CDR3 is TGTGCCAGCAGCGGACAGCGACACGAGCAGTACTTC.